This T cell receptor beta chain was profiled in a study of CD8 T cells in Susac syndrome. The germline gives CDR1 GTSNPN, CDR2 SVGIG (reference sequence). CDR3 length equals 15 residues. The junction had 12 bases not matched to a gene; V was cut back by 1 base and J by 11 bases. Findings and caveats of the study: It was acknowledged in the study that the number of individuals who were included in its TCR sequencing and HLA analysis was relatively small.

Comment on this clonotype: Its antigen is undetermined.

cDNA came from approximately 0.5 to 1 ug RNA primed by random hexamers. TCR beta CDR3 was amplified by immunoSEQ covering 54 Vbeta and 13 Jbeta. MiXCR was run by TCRdb on the immunoSEQ multiplex PCR reads, yielding one entry per CDR3 protein. The repertoire includes around 160,000 distinct CDR3 sequences, approximately 94% of them detected once, and roughly 0.099% sits in the top ten. TCR beta sequences were obtained from blood CD8+ and CD4+ T cells. Negative isolation was applied to CD8+ and CD4+ T cells, and FACS enrichment was applied to TEMRA cells. The clonotype was recovered from a human donor with multiple sclerosis. V and J are TRBV30 and TRBJ1-4; 8 positions match TRBD1. Sequencing was carried out using CD4+ T cells from PBMCs. The DNA for the CDR3 is TGTGCCTGGAGTGGTGGGACAGGAGAAGGAAAGAAACTGTTTTTT. This codes for CAWSGGTGEGKKLFF.